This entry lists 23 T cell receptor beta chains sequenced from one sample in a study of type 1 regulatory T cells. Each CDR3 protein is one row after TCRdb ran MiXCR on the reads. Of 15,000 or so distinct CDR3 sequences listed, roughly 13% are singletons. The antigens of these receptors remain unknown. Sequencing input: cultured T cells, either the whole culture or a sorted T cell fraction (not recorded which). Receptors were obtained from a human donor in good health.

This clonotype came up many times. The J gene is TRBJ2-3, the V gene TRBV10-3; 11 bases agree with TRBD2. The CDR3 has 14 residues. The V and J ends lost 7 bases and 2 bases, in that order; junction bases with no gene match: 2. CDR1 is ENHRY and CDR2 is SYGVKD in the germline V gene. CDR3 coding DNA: TGTGCCATCAAGACTAGCGGGGTCACAGATACGCAGTATTTT. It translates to CAIKTSGVTDTQYF.

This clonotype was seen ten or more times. CDR3 sequence reads: CASSPGAEQFF. The CDR3 nucleotides are TGTGCCAGCTCACCAGGTGCTGAGCAGTTCTTC. The chain uses TRBV18 and TRBJ2-1; D gene unclear. This CDR3 contains 11 residues. Trimming removed 2 bases from V and 9 bases from J, with 5 bases in between. CDR1 and CDR2 from the germline V gene are KGHSH and LQKENI. Using reference TRBV18 and TRBJ2-1 for the parts outside the CDR3, the full variable domain is NAGVMQNPRHLVRRRGQEARLRCSPMKGHSHVYWYRQLPEEGLKFMVYLQKENIIDESGMPKERFSAEFPKEGPSILRIQQVVRGDSAAYFCASSPGAEQFFGPGTRLTVL.

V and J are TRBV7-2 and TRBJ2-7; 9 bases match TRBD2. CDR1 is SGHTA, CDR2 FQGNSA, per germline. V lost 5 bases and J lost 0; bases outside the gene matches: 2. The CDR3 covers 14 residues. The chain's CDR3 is CASSVSGSSYEQYF. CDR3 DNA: TGTGCCAGCAGCGTTAGCGGGAGCTCCTACGAGCAGTACTTC.

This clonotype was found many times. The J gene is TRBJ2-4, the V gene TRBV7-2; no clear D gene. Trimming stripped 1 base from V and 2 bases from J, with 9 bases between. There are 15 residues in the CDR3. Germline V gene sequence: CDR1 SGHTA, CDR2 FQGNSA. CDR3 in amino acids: CASSLGGSTKNIQYF. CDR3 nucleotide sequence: TGTGCCAGCAGCTTAGGGGGTAGCACCAAAAACATTCAGTACTTC.

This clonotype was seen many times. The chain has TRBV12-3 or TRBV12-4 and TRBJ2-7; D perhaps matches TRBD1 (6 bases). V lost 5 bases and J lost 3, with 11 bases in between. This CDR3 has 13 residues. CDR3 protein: CASSRYRVYEQYF. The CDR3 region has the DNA TGTGCCAGCAGTCGATACAGGGTCTACGAGCAGTACTTC.

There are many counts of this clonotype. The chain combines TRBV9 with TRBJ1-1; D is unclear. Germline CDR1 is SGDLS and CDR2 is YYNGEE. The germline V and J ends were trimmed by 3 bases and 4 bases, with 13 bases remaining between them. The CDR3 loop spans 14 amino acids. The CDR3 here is CASSAIGAVTEAFF. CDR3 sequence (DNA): TGTGCCAGCAGCGCCATCGGAGCAGTCACTGAAGCTTTCTTT.

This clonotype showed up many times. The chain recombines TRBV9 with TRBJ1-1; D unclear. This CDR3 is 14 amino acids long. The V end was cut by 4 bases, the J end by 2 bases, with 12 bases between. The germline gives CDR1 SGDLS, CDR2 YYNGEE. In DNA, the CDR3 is TGTGCCAGCAGCCCTCAGCCCTTAAACACTGAAGCTTTCTTT. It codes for CASSPQPLNTEAFF.

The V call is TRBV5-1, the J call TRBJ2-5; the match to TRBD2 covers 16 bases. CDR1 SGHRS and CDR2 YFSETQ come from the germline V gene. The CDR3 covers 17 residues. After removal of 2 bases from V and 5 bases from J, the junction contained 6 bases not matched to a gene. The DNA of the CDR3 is TGCGCCAGCAGCTTAGGGACTAGCGGGAGGGCGTCGGAGACCCAGTACTTC. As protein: CASSLGTSGRASETQYF.

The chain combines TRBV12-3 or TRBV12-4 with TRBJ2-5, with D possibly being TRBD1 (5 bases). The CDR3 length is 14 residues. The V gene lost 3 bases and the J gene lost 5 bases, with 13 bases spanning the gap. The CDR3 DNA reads TGTGCCAGCAGTTTTAGGGGTCTGAGTGAGACCCAGTACTTC. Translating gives CASSFRGLSETQYF.

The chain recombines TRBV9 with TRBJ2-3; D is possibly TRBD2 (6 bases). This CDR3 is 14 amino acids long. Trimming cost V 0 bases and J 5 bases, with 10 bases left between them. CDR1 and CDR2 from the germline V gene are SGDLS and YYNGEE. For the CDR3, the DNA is TGTGCCAGCAGCGTAGGGGGGGTGGAAGATACGCAGTATTTT. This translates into CASSVGGVEDTQYF.

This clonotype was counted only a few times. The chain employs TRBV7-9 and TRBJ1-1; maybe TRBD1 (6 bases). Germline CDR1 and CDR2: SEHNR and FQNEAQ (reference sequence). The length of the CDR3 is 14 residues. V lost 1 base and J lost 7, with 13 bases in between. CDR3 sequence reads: CASSLGQGRIEAFF. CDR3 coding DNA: TGTGCCAGCAGCTTAGGTCAGGGGAGGATTGAAGCTTTCTTT.

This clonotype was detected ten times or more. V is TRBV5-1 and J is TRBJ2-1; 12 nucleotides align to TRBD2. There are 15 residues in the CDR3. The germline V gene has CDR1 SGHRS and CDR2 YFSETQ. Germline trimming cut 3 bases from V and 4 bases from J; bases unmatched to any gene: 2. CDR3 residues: CASSSTSGSYNEQFF. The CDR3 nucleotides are TGCGCCAGCAGCTCGACTAGCGGGAGTTACAATGAGCAGTTCTTC.

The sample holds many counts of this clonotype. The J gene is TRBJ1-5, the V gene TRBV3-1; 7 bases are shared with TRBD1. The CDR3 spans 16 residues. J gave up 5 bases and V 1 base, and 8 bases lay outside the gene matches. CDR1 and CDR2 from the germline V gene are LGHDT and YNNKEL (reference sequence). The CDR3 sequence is CASSQGATGNHQPQHF. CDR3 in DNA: TGTGCCAGCAGCCAAGGTGCGACAGGGAATCATCAGCCCCAGCATTTT.

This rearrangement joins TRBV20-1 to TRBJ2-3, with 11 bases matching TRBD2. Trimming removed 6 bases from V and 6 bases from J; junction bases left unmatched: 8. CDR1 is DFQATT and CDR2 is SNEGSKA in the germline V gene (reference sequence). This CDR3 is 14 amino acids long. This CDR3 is CSARTSGRMDTQYF. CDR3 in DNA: TGCAGTGCCCGCACTAGCGGGAGAATGGATACGCAGTATTTT.

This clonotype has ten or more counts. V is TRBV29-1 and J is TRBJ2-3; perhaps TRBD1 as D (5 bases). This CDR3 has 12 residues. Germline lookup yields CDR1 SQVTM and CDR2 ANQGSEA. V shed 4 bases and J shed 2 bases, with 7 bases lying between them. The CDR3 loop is CSVVRATDTQYF. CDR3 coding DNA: TGCAGCGTTGTCAGGGCCACAGATACGCAGTATTTT.

CDR3 bases: TGTGCCAGCAGTTTTCGGTTAGCGGGGTACAATGAGCAGTTCTTC. It yields the protein CASSFRLAGYNEQFF. The chain carries TRBV12-3 or TRBV12-4 and TRBJ2-1; 8 positions match TRBD2. V was clipped by 3 bases and J by 4 bases; unmatched bases: 5. This CDR3 contains 15 residues.

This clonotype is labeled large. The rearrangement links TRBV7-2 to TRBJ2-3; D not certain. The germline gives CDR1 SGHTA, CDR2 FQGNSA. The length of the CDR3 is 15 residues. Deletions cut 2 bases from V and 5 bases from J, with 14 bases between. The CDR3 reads CASSLRSGGRDTQYF. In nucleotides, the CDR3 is TGTGCCAGCAGCTTAAGGTCTGGCGGTAGAGATACGCAGTATTTT. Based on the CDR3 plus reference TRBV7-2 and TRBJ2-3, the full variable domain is GAGVSQSPSNKVTEKGKDVELRCDPISGHTALYWYRQSLGQGLEFLIYFQGNSAPDKSGLPSDRFSAERTGGSVSTLTIQRTQQEDSAVYLCASSLRSGGRDTQYFGPGTRLTVL.

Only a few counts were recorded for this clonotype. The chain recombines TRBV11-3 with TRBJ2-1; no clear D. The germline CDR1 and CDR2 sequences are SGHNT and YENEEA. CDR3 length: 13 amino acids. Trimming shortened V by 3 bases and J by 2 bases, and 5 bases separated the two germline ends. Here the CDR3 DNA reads TGTGCCAGCAGCTTGGGTCCCTACAATGAGCAGTTCTTC. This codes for CASSLGPYNEQFF.

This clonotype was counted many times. The CDR3 bases are TGCAGTGCTAGAGATCAGGGGGGAGGCACAGATACGCAGTATTTT. This encodes CSARDQGGGTDTQYF. V gene TRBV20-1 combines with J gene TRBJ2-3, with TRBD1 as a possible D gene (7 bases). V dropped 0 bases and J dropped 1 base, with 11 bases sitting between them. The CDR3 runs to 15 residues. The V gene's germline CDR1 is DFQATT and CDR2 SNEGSKA (reference sequence).

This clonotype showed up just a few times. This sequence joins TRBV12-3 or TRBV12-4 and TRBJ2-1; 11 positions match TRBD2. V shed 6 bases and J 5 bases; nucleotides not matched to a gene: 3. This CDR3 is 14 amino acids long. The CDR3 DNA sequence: TGTGCCAGCAGGGGACTAGCGGTAGACAATGAGCAGTTCTTC. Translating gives CASRGLAVDNEQFF.

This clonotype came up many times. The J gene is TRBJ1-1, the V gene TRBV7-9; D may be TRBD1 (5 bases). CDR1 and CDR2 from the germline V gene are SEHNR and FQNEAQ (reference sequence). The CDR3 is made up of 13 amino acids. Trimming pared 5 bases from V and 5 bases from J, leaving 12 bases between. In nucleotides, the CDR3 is TGTGCCAGCAGCCGAGAATGGGGGACTGAAGCTTTCTTT. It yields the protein CASSREWGTEAFF.

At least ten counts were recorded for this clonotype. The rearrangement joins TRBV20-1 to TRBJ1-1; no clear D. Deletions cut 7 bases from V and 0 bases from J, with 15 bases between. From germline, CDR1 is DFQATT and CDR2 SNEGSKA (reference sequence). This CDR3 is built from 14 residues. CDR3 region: CSGRLGSLNTEAFF. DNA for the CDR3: TGCAGTGGGCGGTTGGGCAGCTTGAACACTGAAGCTTTCTTT.

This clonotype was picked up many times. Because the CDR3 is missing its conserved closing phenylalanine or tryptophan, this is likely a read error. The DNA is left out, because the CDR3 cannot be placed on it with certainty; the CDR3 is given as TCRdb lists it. The CDR3 sequence is CASRETGSPIRSIL. J is TRBJ2-3 and V is TRBV12-3 or TRBV12-4; TRBD1 is taken as the D call from the table, unchecked against the DNA. The CDR3 is 14 amino acids long, termini counted.